This T cell receptor (beta chain) comes out of a study of CD8+CD57+ T cells in acquired aplastic anemia. Only patients with CD8+CD57+ cell expansion on flow cytometry were chosen for sequencing. The germline V and J ends were trimmed by 6 bases and 7 bases, with 13 bases remaining between them. Germline V gene lookup returns CDR1 SNHLY and CDR2 FYNNEI. This CDR3 region has 14 residues. Genomic DNA constituted the template upon which TCR beta VDJ and CDR3 profiling was performed. TCRdb itself ran the reads through MiXCR, one entry per CDR3 protein. Of roughly 260,000 distinct CDR3 sequences listed, approximately 45% are singletons.

The receptor's source is a human donor with aplastic anemia. Sequencing was done on a sample of sorted CD4+, CD8+, or CD8+CD57+ T cells (not recorded which) from PBMCs. The genes are TRBV2 and TRBJ1-6; no firm D call. The CDR3 sequence is CASSETPFNSPLHF. CDR3 DNA sequence: TGTGCCAGCAGCGAAACACCCTTCAATTCACCCCTCCACTTT. Full variable domain (rest looked up from reference TRBV2 and TRBJ1-6): EPEVTQTPSHQVTQMGQEVILRCVPISNHLYFYWYRQILGQKVEFLVSFYNNEISEKSEIFDDQFSVERPDGSNFTLKIRSTKLEDSAMYFCASSETPFNSPLHFGNGTRLTVT.